This T cell receptor beta chain comes out of a study of cytomegalovirus exposure and HLA in healthy donors. Use of 60 Vbeta and 13 Jbeta primers characterized the PCR. The protocol was immunoSEQ multiplex PCR, while the TCRdb copy is restricted to in-frame clones and leaves out a portion. The table lists about 160,000 clones, around 76% of them singletons. As regards this clone: Its antigen is still unknown.

The CDR3 consists of 13 residues. Trimming cost V 5 bases and J 2 bases, with 8 bases left between them. Germline CDR1 and CDR2: SGHTA and FQGNSA. Points from the study as a whole: A reported reduction in N-insertions relative to the roughly 700-donor mean was seen in an Asian-associated ancestry cluster in a later analysis.

The chain carries TRBV7-2 and TRBJ2-3; TRBD2 is a possible D gene (6 bases). The sample taken for sequencing was PBMCs. This receptor was obtained from a female donor in good health and CMV-seronegative. CDR3 protein: CASSRDFTDTQYF. CDR3 in DNA: TGTGCCAGCAGCCGGGACTTCACAGATACGCAGTATTTT.